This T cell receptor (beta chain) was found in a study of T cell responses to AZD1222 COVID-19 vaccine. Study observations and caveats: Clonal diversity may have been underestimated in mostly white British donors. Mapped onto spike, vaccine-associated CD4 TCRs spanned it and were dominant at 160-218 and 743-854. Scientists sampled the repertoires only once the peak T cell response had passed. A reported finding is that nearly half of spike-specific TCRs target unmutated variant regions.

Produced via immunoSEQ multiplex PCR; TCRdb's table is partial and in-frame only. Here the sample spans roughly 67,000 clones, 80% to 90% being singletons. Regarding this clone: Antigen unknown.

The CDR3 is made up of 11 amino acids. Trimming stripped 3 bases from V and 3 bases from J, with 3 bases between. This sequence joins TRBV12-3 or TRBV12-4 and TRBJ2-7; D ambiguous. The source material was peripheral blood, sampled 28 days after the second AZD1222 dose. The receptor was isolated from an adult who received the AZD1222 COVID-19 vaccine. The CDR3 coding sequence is TGTGCCAGCAGTTTCGGCTACGAGCAGTACTTC. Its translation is CASSFGYEQYF.